The 18 T cell receptor beta chains below come from one sample, sequenced in a study of a mutant IDH1 vaccine in newly diagnosed glioma. Using immunoSEQ multiplex PCR, the repertoire was profiled, and TCRdb retains in-frame clones only, with some absent. Of almost 85,000 clones in the sample, 85% are singletons; the top ten hold under 2.5%. Time point indicated: week 23, last vaccination. Every vaccination contained 300 ug of the mutant IDH1 20-mer peptide and was paired with topical imiquimod. Their antigen targets remain unknown. Sample: PBMCs, taken from a glioma patient whose treatment included an IDH1 peptide vaccine. The receptors here all came from a man between 25 and 39 years old with glioma. Some clones in this sample may be carry-over from other donors' samples.

The genes are TRBV7-9 and TRBJ1-2; D unclear. The CDR3 contains 14 residues. Trimming cost V 3 bases and J 4 bases, with 12 bases left between them. CDR1 and CDR2 (germline): SEHNR, FQNEAQ (reference sequence). CDR3 protein: CASSLGNSFYGYTF. The CDR3 DNA follows: TGTGCCAGCAGCTTGGGAAACTCTTTCTATGGCTACACCTTC.

V usage is TRBV27 and J usage is TRBJ2-7; 11 bases line up with TRBD2. Germline V CDR1 and CDR2: MNHEY, SMNVEV (reference sequence). The CDR3 covers 16 residues. The J segment lost 6 bases and the V segment lost 8 bases, leaving 15 bases of the junction unmatched. The CDR3 bases are TGTGCCAGCGCCTTCTTTATAGCGGGGGGGAACGGCGAGCAGTACTTC. Its translation: CASAFFIAGGNGEQYF.

The CDR3 spells CAWVTDSGNTIYF. The CDR3 DNA is TGTGCCTGGGTGACAGACTCTGGAAACACCATATATTTT. The chain has TRBV30 and TRBJ1-3; a weak D match, TRBD1 (5 bases). Germline V lookup: CDR1 GTSNPN, CDR2 SVGIG (reference sequence). The CDR3 has 13 amino acids. Trimming stripped 5 bases from V and 0 bases from J, with 8 bases between.

J is TRBJ2-7 and V is TRBV10-3, with 7 bases identical to TRBD2. Germline trimming cut 3 bases from V and 5 bases from J; bases unmatched to any gene: 10. Germline V lookup: CDR1 ENHRY, CDR2 SYGVKD. CDR3 size: 15 residues. In DNA form, the CDR3 reads TGTGCCATCAGTGACCCCGTTTGGGCGGGAGACGAGCAGTACTTC. Translating gives CAISDPVWAGDEQYF.

The chain couples TRBV6-6 to TRBJ2-1; 9 nucleotides align to TRBD1. CDR1 MNHNY and CDR2 SVGAGI come from the germline V gene (reference sequence). The CDR3 extends over 16 amino acids. Germline trimming cut 0 bases from V and 8 bases from J; bases unmatched to any gene: 8. CDR3 amino acids: CASSYSPGTGLDEQFF. CDR3 sequence (DNA): TGTGCCAGCAGTTACTCACCCGGGACAGGGTTGGATGAGCAGTTCTTC.

On this clone: Different DNA sequences within this sample yield the same CDR3. The chain combines TRBV9 with TRBJ1-6, with no clear D. CDR3 size: 13 residues. Germline V gene data show CDR1 as SGDLS and CDR2 as YYNGEE. V lost 0 bases and J lost 7, with 5 bases in between. CDR3 DNA: TGTGCCAGCAGCGTAGGAGGGAATTCACCCCTCCACTTT. Translation gives CASSVGGNSPLHF.

The chain uses TRBV19 and TRBJ2-7, with 8 bases lining up with TRBD1. The CDR3 runs to 15 residues. Germline V gene lookup returns CDR1 LNHDA and CDR2 SQIVND (reference sequence). After removal of 5 bases from V and 2 bases from J, the junction contained 8 bases not matched to a gene. In DNA, the CDR3 is TGTGCCAGTAGTCTCAGAGACAGGGGAGCCTACGAGCAGTACTTC. Protein: CASSLRDRGAYEQYF.

This rearrangement joins TRBV30 to TRBJ2-5; TRBD1 is a possible D gene (5 bases). The V gene lost 0 bases and the J gene lost 7 bases, with 12 bases spanning the gap. This CDR3 is built from 13 residues. Germline values: CDR1 GTSNPN, CDR2 SVGIG (reference sequence). CDR3: CAWSVAGSGTQYF. The CDR3, as DNA: TGTGCCTGGAGTGTAGCAGGGTCAGGGACCCAGTACTTC.

Comment on this clone: The junction shows a germline mismatch at one end, possibly a read error. The chain has TRBV7-2 and TRBJ2-1; 9 bases match TRBD2. From germline, CDR1 is SGHTA and CDR2 FQGNSA. CDR3 length: 15 residues. The DNA for the CDR3 is TGTGCCAGCAGCTTAGTAGCGGGGGCCTATAATGAGCAGTTCTTC. Protein sequence: CASSLVAGAYNEQFF. Full variable domain (outside the CDR3, taken from reference TRBV7-2 and TRBJ2-1): GAGVSQSPSNKVTEKGKDVELRCDPISGHTALYWYRQSLGQGLEFLIYFQGNSAPDKSGLPSDRFSAERTGGSVSTLTIQRTQQEDSAVYLCASSLVAGAYNEQFFGPGTRLTVL.

The rearrangement links TRBV2 to TRBJ2-1; D remains ambiguous. The germline V and J ends were trimmed by 9 bases and 2 bases, with 11 bases remaining between them. The germline V gene has CDR1 SNHLY and CDR2 FYNNEI. The CDR3 is made up of 13 amino acids. This CDR3 is CASSSTPYNEQFF. In nucleotides, the CDR3 is TGTGCCAGTTCCTCAACCCCCTACAATGAGCAGTTCTTC.

The chain employs TRBV2 and TRBJ2-2; D remains unclear. Trimming removed 1 base at V and 8 bases at J, with 8 bases between. The CDR3 runs to 13 residues. The germline V gene has CDR1 SNHLY and CDR2 FYNNEI. The CDR3 is CASSEVAAGELFF. The CDR3 nucleotides are TGTGCCAGCAGTGAAGTGGCTGCTGGGGAGCTGTTTTTT. Filled out from reference TRBV2 and TRBJ2-2, the complete variable domain reads EPEVTQTPSHQVTQMGQEVILRCVPISNHLYFYWYRQILGQKVEFLVSFYNNEISEKSEIFDDQFSVERPDGSNFTLKIRSTKLEDSAMYFCASSEVAAGELFFGEGSRLTVL.

The chain joins TRBV28 to TRBJ1-4; D is unclear. The germline gives CDR1 MDHEN, CDR2 SYDVKM. The CDR3 has 14 residues. V lost 5 bases to trimming and J lost 2 bases, with 9 bases between them. DNA of the CDR3: TGTGCCAGCAGTCTGGGAGCCACTAATGAAAAACTGTTTTTT. Translating gives CASSLGATNEKLFF.

The chain joins TRBV2 to TRBJ1-5, with D tentatively TRBD1 (5 bases). CDR1 SNHLY and CDR2 FYNNEI come from the germline V gene. The CDR3 contains 15 residues. Trimming stripped 0 bases from V and 9 bases from J, with 15 bases between. CDR3 sequence: CASSEAQGTGGPQHF. The CDR3 bases are TGTGCCAGCAGTGAAGCGCAAGGGACTGGTGGGCCCCAGCATTTT.

The chain couples TRBV4-3 to TRBJ1-2; D is ambiguous. The CDR3 sequence is 15 residues long. Germline CDR1 is LGHNA and CDR2 is YSLEER. V lost 0 bases to trimming and J lost 4 bases, with 12 bases between them. The CDR3 loop is CASSQERTRSYGYTF. In nucleotides, the CDR3 is TGCGCCAGCAGCCAAGAGAGGACTCGATCCTATGGCTACACCTTC.

This clone was observed a handful of times. This sample includes further DNA sequences coding for the same CDR3. The rearrangement uses TRBV9 and TRBJ1-1, with D possibly matching TRBD1 (6 bases). The CDR3 is 13 amino acids. The V end was cut by 2 bases, the J end by 5 bases, with 10 bases between. Germline CDR1 SGDLS, CDR2 YYNGEE. CDR3 region: CASSVGGRTEAFF. The CDR3, as DNA: TGTGCCAGCAGCGTTGGGGGGCGGACTGAAGCTTTCTTT.

This chain links TRBV5-5 with TRBJ1-6; tentatively, D is TRBD1 (6 bases). V was trimmed by 2 bases and J by 6 bases, leaving 9 bases between them. This CDR3 contains 14 residues. CDR1 is SGHKS, CDR2 YYEKEE, per germline (reference sequence). The CDR3 DNA follows: TGTGCCAGCAGCTTAGGGACAACTAATTCACCCCTCCACTTT. It is translated as CASSLGTTNSPLHF.

This clone showed up just once. The chain has TRBV19 and TRBJ2-6; D is unclear. V lost 10 bases and J lost 1, with 17 bases in between. The CDR3 loop spans 16 amino acids. Per the germline V gene, CDR1 is LNHDA and CDR2 is SQIVND (reference sequence). The CDR3 DNA follows: TGTGCCACTTCGTTAAATATTAGGTCTGGGGCCAACGTCCTGACTTTC. Its protein product is CATSLNIRSGANVLTF.

The chain recombines TRBV28 with TRBJ1-2; the D is unclear. The CDR3 length is 14 residues. Trimming stripped 8 bases from V and 1 base from J, with 14 bases between. Per the germline V gene, CDR1 is MDHEN and CDR2 is SYDVKM. CDR3 amino acids: CASGYGLFNYGYTF. The CDR3, as DNA: TGTGCCAGCGGGTATGGACTGTTTAACTATGGCTACACCTTC.